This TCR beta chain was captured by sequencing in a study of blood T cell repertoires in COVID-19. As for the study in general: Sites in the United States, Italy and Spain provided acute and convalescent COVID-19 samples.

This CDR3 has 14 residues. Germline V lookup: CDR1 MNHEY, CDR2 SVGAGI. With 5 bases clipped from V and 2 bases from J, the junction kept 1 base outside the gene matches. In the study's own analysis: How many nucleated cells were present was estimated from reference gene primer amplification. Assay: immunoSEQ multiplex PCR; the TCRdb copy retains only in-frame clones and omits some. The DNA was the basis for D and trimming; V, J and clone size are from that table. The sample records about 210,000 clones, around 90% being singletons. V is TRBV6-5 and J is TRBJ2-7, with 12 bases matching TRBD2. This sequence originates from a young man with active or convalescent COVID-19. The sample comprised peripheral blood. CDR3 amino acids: CASSRTSGAYEQYF. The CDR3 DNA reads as TGTGCCAGCAGTCGGACTAGCGGGGCCTACGAGCAGTACTTC.